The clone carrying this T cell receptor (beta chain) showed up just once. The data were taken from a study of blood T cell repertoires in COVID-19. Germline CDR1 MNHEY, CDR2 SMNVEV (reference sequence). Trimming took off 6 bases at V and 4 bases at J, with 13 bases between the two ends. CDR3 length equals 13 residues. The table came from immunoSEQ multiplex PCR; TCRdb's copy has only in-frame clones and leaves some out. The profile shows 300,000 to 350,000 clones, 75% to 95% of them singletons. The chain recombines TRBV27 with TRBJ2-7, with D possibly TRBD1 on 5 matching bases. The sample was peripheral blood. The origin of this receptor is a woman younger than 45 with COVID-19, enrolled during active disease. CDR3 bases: TGTGCCAGCAGGGGGCCCCTTTCTTACGAGCAGTACTTC. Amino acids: CASRGPLSYEQYF.